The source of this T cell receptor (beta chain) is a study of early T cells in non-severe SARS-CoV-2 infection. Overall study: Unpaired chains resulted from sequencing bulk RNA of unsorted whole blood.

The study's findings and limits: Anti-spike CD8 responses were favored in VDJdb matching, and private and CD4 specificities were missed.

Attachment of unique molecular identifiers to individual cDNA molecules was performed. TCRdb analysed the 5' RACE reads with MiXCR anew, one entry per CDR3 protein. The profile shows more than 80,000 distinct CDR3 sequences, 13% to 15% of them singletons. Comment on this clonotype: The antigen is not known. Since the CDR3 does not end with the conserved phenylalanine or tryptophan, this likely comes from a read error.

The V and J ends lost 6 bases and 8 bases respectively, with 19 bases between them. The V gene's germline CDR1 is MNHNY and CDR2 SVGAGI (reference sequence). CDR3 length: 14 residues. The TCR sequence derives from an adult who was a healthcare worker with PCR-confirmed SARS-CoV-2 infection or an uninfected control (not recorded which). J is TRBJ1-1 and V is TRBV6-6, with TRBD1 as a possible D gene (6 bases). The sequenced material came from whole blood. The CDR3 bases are TGTGCCAGCAGCTTACAGGGCTTAATCCCCGAAGCTTTCTCT. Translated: CASSLQGLIPEAFS.